This T cell receptor beta chain was observed in a study of T cell changes during pregnancy in multiple sclerosis. TCRdb's table, derived via immunoSEQ multiplex PCR, lists solely in-frame clones and lacks some. The sample records under 110,000 clones, around 90% being singletons. The CDR3 is 14 residues long. Germline V gene data show CDR1 as MNHEY and CDR2 as SMNVEV (reference sequence). V shed 3 bases, J shed 3 bases, and the junction held 3 bases outside the gene matches. This specimen consisted of peripheral blood, obtained in the second trimester of pregnancy. This TCR came from a female donor with multiple sclerosis, enrolled in a pregnancy study. The V and J genes are TRBV27 and TRBJ2-7, with 9 positions matching TRBD2. The CDR3 spells CASSLTTSGYEQYF. The CDR3 DNA sequence: TGTGCCAGCAGTTTGACGACTAGCGGCTACGAGCAGTACTTC.